This is a list of T cell receptor beta chains from one sample in a study of vaccination and CD4 T cells after COVID-19. Antigens for these TCRs are unknown. TCRdb reprocessed the PCR reads via MiXCR and lists one record per CDR3 protein. The top ten clones hold approximately 30% of a sample with about 11,000 distinct CDR3 sequences, approximately 40% of them seen once. Sequencing input: CD4+ T cells from blood, cultured in vitro. The receptors shown here come from a human donor who had recovered from COVID-19. CDR3s leave out the opening cysteine and the closing phenylalanine or tryptophan.

TRBJ2-1 TRBV7-9 ASSARAGGNNEQF
TRBJ2-7 TRBV30 AATVRVYEQY
TRBJ1-5 TRBV4-1 ASSQAPSRGSNQPQH
TRBJ1-5 TRBV6-1 ASSEGQGDHSNQPQH
TRBJ2-7 TRBV11-3 ASSPPGGSRDGTYEQY
TRBJ2-5 TRBV12-3/TRBV12-4 ASSHRQGKTQY
TRBJ1-5 TRBV6-8 ASSRQGTDQPQH
TRBJ1-2 TRBV21-1 ASTNQTSMYLCASSGSGYYGYT
TRBJ1-1 TRBV19 ASKEPSNTEAF
TRBJ2-1 TRBV20-1 SATRTSGNINEQF
TRBJ2-2 TRBV20-1 SARARLAGVPGELF
TRBJ1-1 TRBV6-5 ASSYSWQGTNTEAF
TRBJ2-3 TRBV4-2 ASSQAPSGGKGRTDTQY
TRBJ2-7 TRBV19 ASTPNGYEQY
TRBJ2-5 TRBV20-1 SARDHRGAQETQY
TRBJ2-2 TRBV11-2 ASSFQSDAGELF
TRBJ2-2 TRBV4-3 ASSPRAGLTGELF
TRBJ2-7 TRBV6-4 ASSVEQGGEQY
TRBJ1-1 TRBV14 ASSRLGGMNTEAF
TRBJ2-7 TRBV5-4 ASSPQVGEQY
TRBJ1-5 TRBV6-1 ASRGTGGAYSNQPQH
TRBJ2-7 TRBV2 ASSPRGGFYEQY
TRBJ2-7 TRBV20-1 SARARLAYEQY
TRBJ2-5 TRBV24-1 ATSNGIQETQY
TRBJ2-1 TRBV20-1 SGTWQGAANEQF
TRBJ1-2 TRBV20-1 SAPMTGSLYQT
TRBJ2-7 TRBV21-1 ASSHSGALSYEQY
TRBJ2-5 TRBV11-2 ASSLTERRETQY
TRBJ1-3 TRBV20-1 SARDPDRGPGNTIY
TRBJ1-5 TRBV11-2 ASSSPRDNQPQH
TRBJ1-5 TRBV6-5 ASSYNRDLQPQH
TRBJ2-3 TRBV12-3/TRBV12-4 ASSLAGGTTDTQY
TRBJ2-5 TRBV5-8 ASSFQEQETQY
TRBJ2-6 TRBV7-8 ASSWRFSGANVLT
TRBJ2-3 TRBV20-1 SARPISSTDTQY
TRBJ2-6 TRBV12-3/TRBV12-4 ASDSPGGTGANVLT
TRBJ2-5 TRBV28 ASSRPTPQKETQY
TRBJ1-1 TRBV4-3 ASSQDPTGGNTEAF
TRBJ1-4 TRBV28 ASSSWTGSTNEKLF
TRBJ2-7 TRBV28 ASSSGGRESREQY
TRBJ1-2 TRBV4-1 ASSPGQSLYGYT
TRBJ2-3 TRBV7-2 ASSRGTSRTDTQY
TRBJ2-7 TRBV28 ASSRKGYEQY
TRBJ1-1 TRBV29-1 SAVRGLTEAF
TRBJ2-3 TRBV7-3 ASSRGNADTQY
TRBJ2-7 TRBV5-4 ASRPSGTGTYEQY
TRBJ2-7 TRBV18 ASSPPASQDRAYEQY
TRBJ2-3 TRBV6-1 ASRAGLEKSTDTQY
TRBJ2-7 TRBV6-1 ASTNPGGRGPIYEQY
TRBJ1-2 TRBV6-1 ASSWTGKDGYT
TRBJ1-1 TRBV28 ASTPEEGQSSRAF
TRBJ2-2 TRBV11-1 ASIPGPNTGELF
TRBJ2-5 TRBV2 ASSAYRQETQY
TRBJ1-5 TRBV10-3 AISESRGNSNQPQH
TRBJ2-1 TRBV7-9 ASSPRTSSYNEQF
TRBJ1-2 TRBV6-1 AGSHDRGGYT
TRBJ2-3 TRBV18 ASSGTASTDTQY
TRBJ2-7 TRBV6-1 ASSEGTFGEQY
TRBJ1-1 TRBV5-1 ASSFDRGRNTEAF
TRBJ2-7 TRBV7-2 ASSPPRLDEQY